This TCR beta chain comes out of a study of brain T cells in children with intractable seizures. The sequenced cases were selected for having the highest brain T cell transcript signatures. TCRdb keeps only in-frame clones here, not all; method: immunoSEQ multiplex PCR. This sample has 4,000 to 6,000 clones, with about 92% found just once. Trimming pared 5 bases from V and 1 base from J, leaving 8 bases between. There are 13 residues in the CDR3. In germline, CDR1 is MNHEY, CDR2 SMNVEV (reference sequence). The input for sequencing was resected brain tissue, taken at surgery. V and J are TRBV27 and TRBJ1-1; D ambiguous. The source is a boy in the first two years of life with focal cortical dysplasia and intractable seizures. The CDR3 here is CASSRNRNTEAFF. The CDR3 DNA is TGTGCCAGCAGTAGGAACAGGAACACTGAAGCTTTCTTT.